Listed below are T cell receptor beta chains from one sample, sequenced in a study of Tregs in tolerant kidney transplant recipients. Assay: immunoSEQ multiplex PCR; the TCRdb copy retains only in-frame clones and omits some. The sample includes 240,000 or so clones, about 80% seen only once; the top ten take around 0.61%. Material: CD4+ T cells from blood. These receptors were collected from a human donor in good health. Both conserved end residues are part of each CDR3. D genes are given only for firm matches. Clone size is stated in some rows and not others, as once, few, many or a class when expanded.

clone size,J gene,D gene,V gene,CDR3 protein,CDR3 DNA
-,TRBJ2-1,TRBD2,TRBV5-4,CASSVGTRNEQFF,TGTGCCAGCAGCGTCGGGACTAGGAATGAGCAGTTCTTC
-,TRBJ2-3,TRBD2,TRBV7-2,CASRSWGAGGRDTQYF,TGTGCCAGCAGGTCCTGGGGAGCGGGAGGGAGGGATACGCAGTATTTT
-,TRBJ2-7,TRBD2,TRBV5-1,CASSLGLADYEQYF,TGCGCCAGCAGCTTGGGGCTAGCGGACTACGAGCAGTACTTC
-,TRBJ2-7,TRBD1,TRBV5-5,CASSFVDRVHEQYF,TGTGCCAGCAGCTTTGTCGACAGGGTACACGAGCAGTACTTC
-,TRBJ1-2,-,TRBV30,CAWSRVNYGYTF,TGTGCCTGGAGCAGGGTTAACTATGGCTACACCTTC
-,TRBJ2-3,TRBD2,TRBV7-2,CASRRTSGRTDTQYF,TGTGCCAGCAGACGGACTAGCGGGAGGACAGATACGCAGTATTTT
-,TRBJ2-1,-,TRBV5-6,CASSLVGTEYYYNEQFF,TGTGCCAGCAGCTTGGTAGGTACGGAATACTACTACAATGAGCAGTTCTTC
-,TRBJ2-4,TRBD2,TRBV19,CASSIGGGRKAKNIQYF,TGTGCCAGTAGTATAGGAGGCGGGAGGAAAGCCAAAAACATTCAGTACTTC
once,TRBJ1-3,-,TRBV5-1,CASSVGTGNTIYF,TGCGCCAGCAGCGTAGGCACCGGAAACACCATATATTTT
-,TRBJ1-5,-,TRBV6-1,CASSYELTRPQHF,TGTGCCAGCAGTTATGAACTAACGCGGCCCCAGCATTTT
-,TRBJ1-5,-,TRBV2,CASSGTGRQPQHF,TGTGCCAGCAGCGGGACGGGCCGTCAGCCCCAGCATTTT
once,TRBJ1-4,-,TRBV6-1,CASSRGRGNEKLFF,TGTGCCAGCAGTCGGGGACGGGGAAATGAAAAACTGTTTTTT
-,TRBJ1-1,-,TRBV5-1,CASSLDTMNTEAFF,TGCGCCAGCAGCTTGGACACCATGAACACTGAAGCTTTCTTT
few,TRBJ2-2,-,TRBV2,CASRGGTGELFF,TGTGCCAGCAGAGGTGGGACCGGGGAGCTGTTTTTT
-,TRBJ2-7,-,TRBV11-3,CASSLNSARGNEQYF,TGTGCCAGCAGCTTAAATTCGGCGCGGGGAAACGAGCAGTACTTC
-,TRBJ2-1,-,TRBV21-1,CASSKGRTSGDRREQFF,TGTGCCAGCAGCAAAGGGAGGACTAGCGGGGATCGGCGTGAGCAGTTCTTC
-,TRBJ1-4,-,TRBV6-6,CASSTRTENEKLFF,TGTGCCAGCAGTACGCGGACAGAGAATGAAAAACTGTTTTTT
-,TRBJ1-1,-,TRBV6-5,CASRPTKGGNTEAFF,TGTGCCAGCCGGCCCACTAAAGGCGGGAACACTGAAGCTTTCTTT
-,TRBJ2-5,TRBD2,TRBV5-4,CASTASGSETQYF,TGTGCCAGCACTGCTAGCGGGAGTGAGACCCAGTACTTC
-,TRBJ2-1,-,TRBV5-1,CASSLWGGYNEQFF,TGCGCCAGCAGCTTGTGGGGTGGTTACAATGAGCAGTTCTTC
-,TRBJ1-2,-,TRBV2,CASSERGYGYTF,TGTGCCAGCAGTGAAAGGGGCTATGGCTACACCTTC
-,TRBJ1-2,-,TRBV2,CAPRRDSNYGYTF,TGTGCCCCGAGGAGGGACTCTAACTATGGCTACACCTTC
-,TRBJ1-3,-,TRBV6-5,CASSYSSPGAGNTIYF,TGTGCCAGCAGTTACTCGAGCCCAGGGGCCGGAAACACCATATATTTT
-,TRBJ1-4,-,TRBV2,CASTPIGQSNEKLFF,TGTGCCAGCACCCCCATAGGACAATCTAATGAAAAACTGTTTTTT
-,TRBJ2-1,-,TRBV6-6,CASSYGGSAYNEQFF,TGTGCCAGCAGTTACGGAGGGTCTGCCTACAATGAGCAGTTCTTC
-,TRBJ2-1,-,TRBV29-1,CSVVWVRGNNEQFF,TGCAGCGTTGTTTGGGTCAGGGGAAACAATGAGCAGTTCTTC